This entry concerns a single T cell receptor (beta chain). The data originate from a study of T cells expressing NK-cell markers. The CDR3 consists of 13 residues. CDR1 is SNHLY and CDR2 is FYNNEI in the germline V gene. TCRdb re-analyzed the 5' RACE reads; it lists each CDR3 protein once, without DNA. The ten top clones account for approximately 1.5%, within a sample of a few hundred thousand distinct CDR3 sequences. The sequenced sample was blood T cells: a sorted CD56 or NKG2C T cell subset, CD4+ or CD8+ T cells, or bulk PBMC T cells (not recorded which). This chain connects TRBV2 to TRBJ2-3. The receptor comes from a woman aged 45-59 years in good health. Here the CDR3 reads CASSLPNTDTQYF. The variable domain in full, with the rest retrieved from reference TRBV2 and TRBJ2-3, is EPEVTQTPSHQVTQMGQEVILRCVPISNHLYFYWYRQILGQKVEFLVSFYNNEISEKSEIFDDQFSVERPDGSNFTLKIRSTKLEDSAMYFCASSLPNTDTQYFGPGTRLTVL.